Each of the 27 T cell receptor beta chains below was sequenced from the same sample in a study of CD4 T cells in relation to SARS-CoV-2 and coronaviruses. Their recognized antigens are unknown. Assay used: immunoSEQ multiplex PCR; TCRdb lists only in-frame clones, some missing. The sample yields 41,000 or so clones, 75% to 90% seen once. The sample consisted of naive CD4+ T cells from PBMCs, cultured in vitro. Subset: naive CD4+ T cells isolated by negative enrichment. The source is an adult with COVID-19.

The rearrangement uses TRBV7-2 and TRBJ1-5; 11 bases agree with TRBD1. CDR3 length: 16 amino acids. Trimming took 2 bases from V and 4 from J; bases not matched to a gene: 4. The germline gives CDR1 SGHTA, CDR2 FQGNSA. CDR3 sequence (DNA): TGTGCCAGCAGCTTATACGGGACAGGGGGGAATCAGCCCCAGCATTTT. Translated, it gives CASSLYGTGGNQPQHF.

The genes are TRBV7-6 and TRBJ2-1; TRBD2 matches at 7 bases. This CDR3 is 14 amino acids long. The V gene's germline CDR1 is SGHVS and CDR2 FNYEAQ. J was trimmed by 3 bases and V by 5 bases; bases with no gene match: 4. As DNA, the CDR3 is TGTGCCAGCAGCCCAGCGGGGTACTACAATGAGCAGTTCTTC. The encoded protein is CASSPAGYYNEQFF.

The V call is TRBV7-8, the J call TRBJ2-1, with 11 bases identical to TRBD2. Germline V lookup: CDR1 SGHVS, CDR2 FQNEAQ. The CDR3 has 16 residues. The J segment lost 3 bases and the V segment lost 4 bases, leaving 5 bases of the junction unmatched. This CDR3 reads CASSSLAGEGYNEQFF. The CDR3 DNA is TGTGCCAGCAGCTCACTAGCGGGAGAGGGCTACAATGAGCAGTTCTTC.

The CDR3 nucleotides read TGTGCCGCCCAGAGAGCAGGGGACACCGGGGAGCTGTTTTTT. Amino acid sequence: CAAQRAGDTGELFF. The rearrangement uses TRBV3-1 (or the pseudogene TRBV3-2) and TRBJ2-2; D possibly corresponds to TRBD1 (6 bases). Germline CDR1 LGHDT, CDR2 YNNKEL (reference sequence). This CDR3 comprises 14 residues. The V gene lost 11 bases and the J gene lost 3 bases, with 16 bases spanning the gap.

V usage is TRBV7-2 and J usage is TRBJ2-1; the D is unclear. Per germline, CDR1 SGHTA and CDR2 FQGNSA. The length of the CDR3 is 15 residues. V lost 5 bases, J lost 10 bases, and 21 bases lay in between. The DNA of the CDR3 is TGTGCCAGCAGCCCATGGGTGGTGCCGCAAATGGAGCAGTTCTTC. Residues: CASSPWVVPQMEQFF.

This clone was counted once. The chain is built from TRBV6-5 and TRBJ1-5; the match to TRBD1 covers 7 bases. The germline V gene has CDR1 MNHEY and CDR2 SVGAGI. J gave up 6 bases and V 5 bases, and 4 bases lay outside the gene matches. This CDR3 contains 13 residues. CDR3 loop: CASSPDRFQPQHF. In DNA, the CDR3 is TGTGCCAGCAGTCCGGACAGGTTTCAGCCCCAGCATTTT.

The rearrangement links TRBV7-9 to TRBJ2-5, with no clear D. Germline CDR1 SEHNR, CDR2 FQNEAQ (reference sequence). Trimming removed 3 bases from V and 5 bases from J, with 10 bases in between. The CDR3 contains 13 residues. The CDR3 coding sequence is TGTGCCAGCAGCTTTAACCCCGGGGAGACCCAGTACTTC. Encoded protein: CASSFNPGETQYF.

The gene calls are TRBV5-5 and TRBJ2-7; 8 nucleotides line up with TRBD2. The CDR3 is 15 residues long. Per germline, CDR1 SGHKS and CDR2 YYEKEE (reference sequence). Trimming at V came to 4 bases and at J to 4 bases, leaving 10 bases not matched to a gene. The CDR3 here is CASSPVQRETYEQYF. Here the CDR3 DNA reads TGTGCCAGCAGCCCCGTGCAGCGGGAGACGTACGAGCAGTACTTC.

The V gene is TRBV19, the J gene TRBJ2-1; 8 positions match TRBD2. This CDR3 is built from 19 residues. After removal of 2 bases from V and 0 bases from J, the junction contained 12 bases not matched to a gene. Germline lookup yields CDR1 LNHDA and CDR2 SQIVND (reference sequence). The CDR3 DNA reads as TGTGCCAGTAGTATATCGGGACGGGAGGGTCCGAGCTCCTACAATGAGCAGTTCTTC. It yields the protein CASSISGREGPSSYNEQFF.

This chain links TRBV5-1 with TRBJ2-5; TRBD2 agrees at 7 bases. CDR3 size: 14 residues. V lost 4 bases and J lost 3; bases outside the gene matches: 6. Germline-derived CDR1 and CDR2 are SGHRS and YFSETQ. CDR3 coding DNA: TGCGCCAGCAGCCCCGGGACTAACAAAGAGACCCAGTACTTC. Protein product: CASSPGTNKETQYF.

This chain links TRBV4-1 with TRBJ1-5; 7 positions match TRBD1. CDR3 size: 14 residues. Germline assignment: CDR1 MGHRA and CDR2 YSYEKL. Losses at the gene ends were 1 base for V and 7 bases for J; bases not matched to a gene: 4. The CDR3 here is CASSQARQGQPQHF. The CDR3 DNA reads as TGCGCCAGCAGCCAAGCCCGACAGGGCCAGCCCCAGCATTTT.

This clone has just a few counts. This chain joins TRBV28 and TRBJ2-1; D is possibly TRBD1 (6 bases). The V gene lost 5 bases and the J gene lost 3 bases, with 11 bases spanning the gap. CDR1 and CDR2 from the germline V gene are MDHEN and SYDVKM. The CDR3 totals 14 residues. The CDR3 here is CASSKTGFYNEQFF. The CDR3 DNA reads as TGTGCCAGCAGTAAGACAGGATTCTACAATGAGCAGTTCTTC.

A single count supports this clone. The CDR3 region is CASSMGQVPREKLFF. The CDR3 DNA reads TGTGCCAGTAGTATGGGACAGGTCCCTCGGGAAAAACTGTTTTTT. This chain uses TRBV19 with TRBJ1-4, with 8 bases identical to TRBD1. Germline assignment: CDR1 LNHDA and CDR2 SQIVND (reference sequence). This CDR3 contains 15 residues. Germline trimming cut 3 bases from V and 8 bases from J; bases unmatched to any gene: 8.

This clone has more than one count but fewer than ten. The rearrangement links TRBV7-9 to TRBJ2-6; possible D gene TRBD2, 6 bases. CDR3 length equals 17 residues. V lost 1 base and J 3 bases, leaving 13 bases between the germline ends. CDR1 is SEHNR, CDR2 FQNEAQ, per germline (reference sequence). CDR3 DNA sequence: TGTGCCAGCAGCTTAGGGGCGGGGACTGGTGGGGCCAACGTCCTGACTTTC. This gives the protein CASSLGAGTGGANVLTF.

The chain links TRBV29-1 to TRBJ2-1; D is unclear. Germline loops: CDR1 SQVTM, CDR2 ANQGSEA. V shed 4 bases and J shed 5 bases, with 18 bases lying between them. The length of the CDR3 is 15 residues. As DNA, the CDR3 is TGCAGCGTTGCCTTGCTCAACCGAGGAGACAATGAGCAGTTCTTC. Residues: CSVALLNRGDNEQFF.

The chain recombines TRBV3-1 (or the pseudogene TRBV3-2) with TRBJ2-2; 7 bases fit TRBD2. This CDR3 has 16 amino acids. The germline V gene has CDR1 LGHDT and CDR2 YNNKEL (reference sequence). Trimming cost V 2 bases and J 3 bases; bases outside gene matches: 6. This chain's CDR3 is CASSQLFAGDTGELFF. CDR3 nucleotides: TGTGCCAGCAGCCAATTGTTCGCGGGAGACACCGGGGAGCTGTTTTTT.

V is TRBV5-1 and J is TRBJ2-5, with 14 nucleotides matching TRBD2. CDR3 length: 18 amino acids. J was trimmed by 0 bases and V by 3 bases; bases with no gene match: 7. Germline values: CDR1 SGHRS, CDR2 YFSETQ. The CDR3 sequence is CASSSRTSGRLYQETQYF. The CDR3 DNA follows: TGCGCCAGCAGCTCTCGGACTAGCGGGAGGCTGTACCAAGAGACCCAGTACTTC. The variable domain in full, completed from reference TRBV5-1 and TRBJ2-5, reads KAGVTQTPRYLIKTRGQQVTLSCSPISGHRSVSWYQQTPGQGLQFLFEYFSETQRNKGNFPGRFSGRQFSNSRSEMNVSTLELGDSALYLCASSSRTSGRLYQETQYFGPGTRLLVL.

The V and J genes are TRBV6-1 and TRBJ1-2; TRBD1 is a possible D gene (6 bases). This CDR3 is built from 15 residues. Looked up from germline, CDR1 is MNHNS and CDR2 is SASEGT. Trimming stripped 1 base from V and 4 bases from J, with 13 bases between. CDR3 coding DNA: TGTGCCAGCAGTGAAGACGGGGGGGCAGGCTATGGCTACACCTTC. It codes for CASSEDGGAGYGYTF.

The chain has TRBV11-1 and TRBJ2-1, with D uncertain. V lost 4 bases and J lost 4, with 8 bases in between. The CDR3 has 13 amino acids. CDR1 is SGHAT and CDR2 is FQDESV in the germline V gene (reference sequence). The CDR3: CASSSWGYNEQFF. CDR3 DNA sequence: TGTGCCAGCAGCTCGTGGGGATACAATGAGCAGTTCTTC.

CDR3 coding DNA: TGTGCCACCAACAGGCTAGCGGGACTCAATGAGCAGTTCTTC. This encodes CATNRLAGLNEQFF. The rearrangement uses TRBV11-2 and TRBJ2-1; 9 bases fit TRBD2. Unmatched junction bases numbered 10, after V lost 10 bases and J lost 6 bases. The germline V gene has CDR1 SGHAT and CDR2 FQNNGV. This CDR3 spans 14 amino acids. Full variable domain (outside the CDR3, taken from reference TRBV11-2 and TRBJ2-1): EAGVAQSPRYKIIEKRQSVAFWCNPISGHATLYWYQQILGQGPKLLIQFQNNGVVDDSQLPKDRFSAERLKGVDSTLKIQPAKLEDSAVYLCATNRLAGLNEQFFGPGTRLTVL.

V and J are TRBV21-1 and TRBJ2-5; the D call TRBD1 from the table was never checked on the DNA. TRBV21-1 is designated a pseudogene. The CDR3 sequence is 17 residues long. The CDR3 nucleotides are TGTGCCAGCAGCAAACCCAAACCTGGCAGGGTGGCTGAGACCCAGTACTTC. The encoded protein is CASSKPKPGRVAETQYF.

The rearrangement uses TRBV5-1 and TRBJ2-1; 10 nucleotides agree with TRBD2. In germline, CDR1 is SGHRS, CDR2 YFSETQ. This CDR3 is built from 19 residues. Trimming cost V 0 bases and J 4 bases; bases outside gene matches: 13. The CDR3 region has the DNA TGCGCCAGCAGCTTGGTAACTAGCGGGAAGTTTCCCTTGTACAATGAGCAGTTCTTC. This codes for CASSLVTSGKFPLYNEQFF.

This chain uses TRBV15 with TRBJ1-1; no clear D gene. Germline CDR1 is LNHNV and CDR2 is YYDKDF (reference sequence). This CDR3 is 15 amino acids long. The V gene lost 0 bases and the J gene lost 4 bases, with 12 bases spanning the gap. DNA for the CDR3: TGTGCCACCAGCAGAGATGTTTCGGATTTCACTGAAGCTTTCTTT. Its translation is CATSRDVSDFTEAFF.

The V and J genes are TRBV28 and TRBJ1-1; tentative D call: TRBD1 (5 bases). Deletions cut 5 bases from V and 10 bases from J, with 14 bases between. Per the germline V gene, CDR1 is MDHEN and CDR2 is SYDVKM. This CDR3 comprises 12 residues. CDR3 DNA: TGTGCCAGCAGTCGCCAACGGCAGGGAGCTTTCTTT. Its translation is CASSRQRQGAFF.

The chain is built from TRBV15 and TRBJ2-7, with D perhaps assigned TRBD1 or TRBD2 (5 bases each). V dropped 1 base and J dropped 6 bases, with 7 bases sitting between them. Per the germline V gene, CDR1 is LNHNV and CDR2 is YYDKDF (reference sequence). The CDR3 length is 12 residues. The CDR3 sequence is CATSRVGTEQYF. CDR3 nucleotide sequence: TGTGCCACCAGCAGAGTTGGGACCGAGCAGTACTTC.

The count of this clone is one. This chain joins TRBV28 and TRBJ2-3; D possibly matches TRBD1 or TRBD2 (5 bases each). The CDR3 runs 14 residues. The V end lost 3 bases, the J end lost 0 bases, and 7 bases lay between the germline ends. Germline CDR1 is MDHEN and CDR2 is SYDVKM. As DNA, the CDR3 is TGTGCCAGCAGTTTTTGGGGGAGCACAGATACGCAGTATTTT. Translated, it gives CASSFWGSTDTQYF.

The J gene is TRBJ1-1, the V gene TRBV7-9; D is perhaps TRBD1 (6 bases). Germline CDR1 and CDR2: SEHNR and FQNEAQ (reference sequence). V dropped 4 bases and J dropped 1 base, with 16 bases sitting between them. The CDR3 is made up of 16 amino acids. This CDR3 is CASSSLGGISNTEAFF. DNA for the CDR3: TGTGCCAGCAGCTCCCTAGGGGGGATCTCGAACACTGAAGCTTTCTTT.